Here is one T cell receptor beta chain with its context. This record comes from a study of T cell responses to AZD1222 COVID-19 vaccine. Between the trimmed V and J ends, which lost 4 bases and 2 bases, there was a span of 11 bases. Per germline, CDR1 SGHVS and CDR2 FNYEAQ. The CDR3 spans 15 residues. Here immunoSEQ multiplex PCR was the method, and the copy in TCRdb shows in-frame clones only, minus some. The table records some 40,000 clones, about 88% of them present only once. This chain connects TRBV7-6 to TRBJ2-2, with D perhaps TRBD2 (6 bases). The sequence was collected from an adult who received the MenACWY meningococcal vaccine as a control. The specimen was peripheral blood, collected 28 days after the second dose of the MenACWY control vaccine. The CDR3 bases are TGTGCCAGCAGCTCCTCCGGGGGAAACACCGGGGAGCTGTTTTTT. This codes for CASSSSGGNTGELFF.